What follows are 18 T cell receptor beta chains derived from one specimen sequenced in a study of cytomegalovirus exposure and HLA in healthy donors. 60 Vbeta and 13 Jbeta primers were used in PCR. Method: immunoSEQ multiplex PCR; TCRdb's copy keeps in-frame clones and lacks some. This sample has under 200,000 clones; about 80% occur once, and the top ten carry 1.3%. The sequenced sample consisted of PBMCs. The receptors originated from a woman aged 45 to 65 in good health and CMV-seronegative.

V and J are TRBV2 and TRBJ2-1; TRBD1 might be the D (7 bases). Trimming cost V 8 bases and J 9 bases, with 23 bases left between them. There are 15 residues in the CDR3. Germline V gene data show CDR1 as SNHLY and CDR2 as FYNNEI. Written as DNA, the CDR3 is TGTGCCAGCGGGTTACTCAGGGGGGCGGGGAGTGAGCAGTTCTTC. Protein: CASGLLRGAGSEQFF.

This chain links TRBV5-6 with TRBJ2-1, with D possibly matching TRBD2 (6 bases). The CDR3 runs to 14 residues. Germline V gives CDR1 SGHDT, CDR2 YYEEEE. V was pared by 0 bases and J by 6 bases, with 10 bases between. The CDR3 DNA follows: TGTGCCAGCAGCTTGGTTTCCGGGAGCAATGAGCAGTTCTTC. It translates to CASSLVSGSNEQFF.

The rearrangement uses TRBV14 and TRBJ2-1; 9 bases line up with TRBD2. Germline V gene sequence: CDR1 SGHDN, CDR2 FVKESK. V shed 2 bases and J 8 bases; nucleotides not matched to a gene: 10. The CDR3 totals 16 residues. The CDR3 region has the DNA TGTGCCAGCAGCCAAAGGTTTGGTAGCGGGAGCCATGAGCAGTTCTTC. Its protein is CASSQRFGSGSHEQFF.

This clone was observed once. The chain employs TRBV5-1 and TRBJ2-7, with 10 nucleotides matching TRBD1. The CDR3 covers 15 residues. J gave up 5 bases and V 0 bases, and 5 bases lay outside the gene matches. In germline, CDR1 is SGHRS, CDR2 YFSETQ. CDR3 bases: TGCGCCAGCAGCTTGGCGGGGGACAGGGGCAACGAGCAGTACTTC. It specifies CASSLAGDRGNEQYF.

This clone was counted a few times. The chain joins TRBV4-3 to TRBJ1-2; TRBD1 agrees at 9 bases. V shed 0 bases, J shed 6 bases, and the junction held 8 bases outside the gene matches. Germline V gives CDR1 LGHNA, CDR2 YSLEER. This CDR3 is built from 16 residues. CDR3 protein: CASSQEWGGQGNGYTF. DNA for the CDR3: TGCGCCAGCAGCCAAGAATGGGGGGGACAGGGAAATGGCTACACCTTC.

This sequence joins TRBV6-5 and TRBJ1-5; possibly TRBD1 for D (5 bases). Per the germline V gene, CDR1 is MNHEY and CDR2 is SVGAGI. This CDR3 is 14 amino acids long. V was shortened by 8 bases and J by 2 bases, with 13 bases between the two germline ends. In DNA, the CDR3 is TGTGCCAGCGGCGGACACGCCGGCAATCAGCCCCAGCATTTT. Translating gives CASGGHAGNQPQHF.

This clone has just a few counts. The chain links TRBV14 to TRBJ2-6; a weak D match, TRBD1 (6 bases). V was shortened by 6 bases and J by 4 bases, with 16 bases between the two germline ends. Germline CDR1 reads SGHDN; CDR2 reads FVKESK. The CDR3 runs 16 residues. The CDR3 sequence is CASRATGSGGANVLTF. In nucleotides, the CDR3 is TGTGCCAGCAGAGCAACAGGGAGTGGCGGGGCCAACGTCCTGACTTTC.

The rearrangement joins TRBV5-6 to TRBJ1-2; 11 nucleotides align to TRBD1. The germline V gene has CDR1 SGHDT and CDR2 YYEEEE. This CDR3 region has 15 residues. J was trimmed by 0 bases and V by 3 bases; bases with no gene match: 1. CDR3 DNA sequence: TGTGCCAGCAGCTGGGACAGGGGGTCTAACTATGGCTACACCTTC. Its translation: CASSWDRGSNYGYTF.

This clone was detected only once. The chain links TRBV7-2 to TRBJ1-5; no firm D call. Per the germline V gene, CDR1 is SGHTA and CDR2 is FQGNSA. V was pared by 1 base and J by 4 bases, with 8 bases between. This CDR3 is 14 amino acids long. The CDR3 nucleotides read TGTGCCAGCAGCTTAGTCCAGAATAATCAGCCCCAGCATTTT. This encodes CASSLVQNNQPQHF.

The rearrangement uses TRBV28 and TRBJ2-7; 8 bases are a match to TRBD2. The V segment lost 7 bases and the J segment 4 bases; nucleotides outside the gene matches: 12. From germline, CDR1 is MDHEN and CDR2 SYDVKM. CDR3 length: 15 residues. DNA for the CDR3: TGTGCCAGCAATCGGGATTTAGCGGGGCCATACGAGCAGTACTTC. This sequence encodes CASNRDLAGPYEQYF. The variable domain in full, with the rest retrieved from reference TRBV28 and TRBJ2-7, is DVKVTQSSRYLVKRTGEKVFLECVQDMDHENMFWYRQDPGLGLRLIYFSYDVKMKEKGDIPEGYSVSREKKERFSLILESASTNQTSMYLCASNRDLAGPYEQYFGPGTRLTVT.

This clone has a handful of counts. This chain connects TRBV10-3 to TRBJ1-5, with D perhaps TRBD1 (5 bases). Germline V lookup: CDR1 ENHRY, CDR2 SYGVKD. The CDR3 runs 15 residues. V gave up 3 bases and J gave up 1 base, with 10 bases separating them. The CDR3 is CAISDRDRSNQPQHF. The CDR3, as DNA: TGTGCCATCAGTGACAGGGATAGGAGCAATCAGCCCCAGCATTTT.

The V gene is TRBV6-6, the J gene TRBJ2-1; the D gene is possibly TRBD2 (6 bases). In germline, CDR1 is MNHNY, CDR2 SVGAGI (reference sequence). V shed 5 bases and J shed 5 bases, with 19 bases lying between them. This CDR3 is 16 amino acids long. In nucleotides, the CDR3 is TGTGCCAGCAGTCCCCTTGGACTATCCCCAGACAATGAGCAGTTCTTC. It codes for CASSPLGLSPDNEQFF.

The genes are TRBV4-2 and TRBJ2-7; tentatively, D is TRBD2 (5 bases). The V gene lost 4 bases and the J gene lost 2 bases, with 9 bases spanning the gap. There are 13 residues in the CDR3. Germline lookup yields CDR1 LGHNA and CDR2 YNFKEQ. CDR3 sequence: CASSPGDTYEQYF. DNA of the CDR3: TGTGCCAGCAGCCCCGGGGATACCTACGAGCAGTACTTC.

This chain joins TRBV2 and TRBJ1-5; no firm D call. Germline CDR1 is SNHLY and CDR2 is FYNNEI. V was shortened by 6 bases and J by 0 bases, with 21 bases between the two germline ends. The CDR3 is made up of 18 amino acids. In DNA form, the CDR3 reads TGTGCCAGCAGCCCCCTCCCAGGCGTCTTCCCTAGCAATCAGCCCCAGCATTTT. This encodes CASSPLPGVFPSNQPQHF.

The V gene is TRBV27, the J gene TRBJ2-1; D possibly corresponds to TRBD1 (6 bases). The germline V gene encodes CDR1 MNHEY and CDR2 SMNVEV (reference sequence). The ends were cut back, 3 bases at V and 7 bases at J, with 19 bases in the middle. The CDR3 spans 16 residues. The CDR3 protein is CASSFLPGASQNEQFF. The DNA for the CDR3 is TGTGCCAGCAGTTTTCTTCCAGGGGCCAGCCAAAATGAGCAGTTCTTC.

The V and J genes are TRBV5-1 and TRBJ1-3; 7 positions match TRBD1. The CDR3 consists of 17 residues. V was clipped by 2 bases and J by 0 bases; unmatched bases: 8. CDR1 SGHRS and CDR2 YFSETQ come from the germline V gene. The CDR3 is CASSFTGTAVSGNTIYF. CDR3 nucleotides: TGCGCCAGCAGCTTCACCGGGACAGCGGTCTCTGGAAACACCATATATTTT.

The V gene is TRBV6-4, the J gene TRBJ2-1; D perhaps matches TRBD1 (6 bases). Germline CDR1 is MRHNA and CDR2 is SNTAGT. The ends were cut back, 4 bases at V and 8 bases at J, with 18 bases in the middle. The CDR3 loop spans 15 amino acids. The CDR3 spells CASSGAGGARDEQFF. The CDR3 DNA sequence: TGTGCCAGCAGTGGGGCTGGGGGCGCGCGGGATGAGCAGTTCTTC.

V gene TRBV7-2 combines with J gene TRBJ2-7; 8 bases align to TRBD1. CDR1 and CDR2 from the germline V gene are SGHTA and FQGNSA. The J segment lost 2 bases and the V segment lost 2 bases, leaving 2 bases of the junction unmatched. This CDR3 is built from 14 residues. The chain's CDR3 is CASSLHRGAYEQYF. DNA of the CDR3: TGTGCCAGCAGCTTACACAGGGGGGCCTACGAGCAGTACTTC.